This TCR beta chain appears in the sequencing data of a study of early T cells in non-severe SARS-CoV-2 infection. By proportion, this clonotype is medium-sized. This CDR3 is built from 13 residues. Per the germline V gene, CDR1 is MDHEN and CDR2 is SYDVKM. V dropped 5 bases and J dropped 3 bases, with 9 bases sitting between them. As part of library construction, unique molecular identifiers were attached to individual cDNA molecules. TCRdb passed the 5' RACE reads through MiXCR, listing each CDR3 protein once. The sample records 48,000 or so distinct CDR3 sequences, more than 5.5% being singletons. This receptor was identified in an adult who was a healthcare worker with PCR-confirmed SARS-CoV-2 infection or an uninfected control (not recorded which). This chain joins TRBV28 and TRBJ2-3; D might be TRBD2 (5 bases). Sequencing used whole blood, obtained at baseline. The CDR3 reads CASSPTGTDTQYF. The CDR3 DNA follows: TGTGCCAGCAGTCCCACGGGGACAGATACGCAGTATTTT.